A single sample gave rise to the 18 T cell receptor beta chains below, sequenced in a study of PD-1 blockade in classical Hodgkin lymphoma. Measured with immunoSEQ multiplex PCR; TCRdb has only the in-frame clones, and not every one. The sample has about 15,000 clones, about nine tenths seen once. Time point described: newly diagnosed, previously untreated cHL patient sample. PBMCs were thawed, and CD8+ T cells were then isolated from them by magnetic negative selection. Sequenced: CD8+ T cells from blood. These receptors all stem from a human donor with classical Hodgkin lymphoma.

This chain uses TRBV4-2 with TRBJ2-3; 7 bases are shared with TRBD2. Looked up from germline, CDR1 is LGHNA and CDR2 is YNFKEQ. The CDR3 totals 20 residues. Trimming at V came to 2 bases and at J to 1 base, leaving 18 bases not matched to a gene. DNA for the CDR3: TGTGCCAGCAGCCAATCGCTAGCGGAGGTCTCTAAAATTGGCACAGATACGCAGTATTTT. Protein: CASSQSLAEVSKIGTDTQYF.

The chain uses TRBV19 and TRBJ2-1; tentatively, D is TRBD2 (5 bases). Germline V gene data show CDR1 as LNHDA and CDR2 as SQIVND (reference sequence). The CDR3 consists of 15 residues. The ends were cut back, 7 bases at V and 2 bases at J, with 15 bases in the middle. CDR3: CASNGGPSTYNEQFF. CDR3 coding DNA: TGTGCCAGTAATGGCGGGCCCTCTACCTACAATGAGCAGTTCTTC.

This clone was observed a handful of times. The chain employs TRBV6-4 and TRBJ2-3; 10 bases match TRBD1. J lost 1 base, V lost 2 bases, and 0 bases had no gene match. CDR3 size: 15 residues. Germline assignment: CDR1 MRHNA and CDR2 SNTAGT. The DNA for the CDR3 is TGTGCCAGCAGTGACGGGACAGGGGGCACAGATACGCAGTATTTT. Its translation: CASSDGTGGTDTQYF.

The count of this clone is one. The chain employs TRBV7-1 and TRBJ1-2; D perhaps matches TRBD1 (5 bases). TRBV7-1 has ORF status, its function being uncertain. The CDR3 consists of 12 residues. Trimming cost V 4 bases and J 4 bases, with 7 bases left between them. The CDR3 sequence is CASSFDSYGYTF. The DNA of the CDR3 is TGTGCCAGCAGCTTTGACAGCTATGGCTACACCTTC.

The J gene is TRBJ2-2, the V gene TRBV10-3; D may be TRBD2 (5 bases). The CDR3 has 16 amino acids. Germline CDR1 ENHRY, CDR2 SYGVKD. V lost 4 bases and J 6 bases, leaving 18 bases between the germline ends. CDR3 sequence: CAISGLVAGGPGELFF. In DNA form, the CDR3 reads TGTGCCATCAGTGGCCTAGTGGCGGGCGGCCCCGGGGAGCTGTTTTTT.

This clone showed up just once. The chain combines TRBV19 with TRBJ2-5; possibly TRBD1 for D (5 bases). The CDR3 has 14 residues. Trimming shortened V by 3 bases and J by 3 bases, and 11 bases separated the two germline ends. CDR1 LNHDA and CDR2 SQIVND come from the germline V gene (reference sequence). The CDR3 loop reads CASSMGPGKETQYF. The CDR3 nucleotides read TGTGCCAGTAGTATGGGGCCAGGGAAAGAGACCCAGTACTTC.

This chain joins TRBV6-1 and TRBJ1-2, with D possibly being TRBD1 (6 bases). Per germline, CDR1 MNHNS and CDR2 SASEGT. This CDR3 has 16 residues. With 4 bases removed from V and 0 bases from J, the gap between germline ends came to 15 bases. The chain's CDR3 is CASSGGFEGANYGYTF. As DNA, the CDR3 is TGTGCCAGCAGTGGGGGCTTCGAGGGGGCTAACTATGGCTACACCTTC.

This clone was detected only once. The CDR3 bases are TGTGCCAGCAGCCCGGGGGGGTGGGGCAATCAGCCCCAGCATTTT. It specifies CASSPGGWGNQPQHF. The J gene is TRBJ1-5, the V gene TRBV7-9; tentative D call: TRBD1 (5 bases). V was cut by 5 bases and J by 2 bases, with 13 bases left in between. Germline V gene sequence: CDR1 SEHNR, CDR2 FQNEAQ (reference sequence). The CDR3 is 15 residues long.

The rearrangement joins TRBV2 to TRBJ2-7, with unresolved D. This CDR3 has 11 amino acids. V was shortened by 6 bases and J by 2 bases, with 5 bases between the two germline ends. Germline values: CDR1 SNHLY, CDR2 FYNNEI. In nucleotides, the CDR3 is TGTGCCAGCAGCACAGCCTACGAGCAGTACGTC. It translates to CASSTAYEQYV.

Concerning this clone: A junction end diverges from the germline sequence, so it may reflect a read error. Other DNA variants within this sample encode the same CDR3. J is TRBJ1-2 and V is TRBV18; D ambiguous. CDR3 size: 16 residues. Germline V gene lookup returns CDR1 KGHSH and CDR2 LQKENI. DNA of the CDR3: TGTGCCAGTTCACCCACCCGGACGGCCTTTTTGCGAAGCTACACCTTC. The encoded protein is CASSPTRTAFLRSYTF.

This chain joins TRBV6-5 and TRBJ1-2, with a weak D call TRBD1 (5 bases). Trimming removed 0 bases from V and 7 bases from J, with 12 bases in between. The CDR3 has 14 residues. Germline CDR1 MNHEY, CDR2 SVGAGI. CDR3 loop: CASSYSGQGGGYTF. DNA for the CDR3: TGTGCCAGCAGTTACTCGGGGCAGGGCGGTGGCTACACCTTC.

Here the CDR3 reads CASSESRFGDTQYF. In DNA, the CDR3 is TGCGCCAGCAGTGAGAGCCGGTTTGGAGATACGCAGTATTTT. The chain employs TRBV10-1 and TRBJ2-3; D is unresolved. The ends were cut back, 2 bases at V and 5 bases at J, with 11 bases in the middle. Germline V gene lookup returns CDR1 WNHNN and CDR2 SYGVQD (reference sequence). The CDR3 has 14 amino acids.

This chain joins TRBV9 and TRBJ2-3, with 11 bases that match TRBD2. Trimming cost V 3 bases and J 5 bases; bases outside gene matches: 23. Germline CDR1 SGDLS, CDR2 YYNGEE. The CDR3 length is 21 residues. The CDR3 reads CASSERVGLAGVGSRVDTQYF. CDR3 DNA sequence: TGTGCCAGCAGCGAGAGGGTTGGACTAGCGGGCGTAGGGTCGCGCGTAGATACGCAGTATTTT.

The DNA for the CDR3 is TGTGCCAGCATTAAGACGGGCAATCAGCCCCAGCATTTT. Its protein is CASIKTGNQPQHF. The chain couples TRBV28 to TRBJ1-5, with D unclear. Deletions cut 7 bases from V and 2 bases from J, with 9 bases between. The germline V gene encodes CDR1 MDHEN and CDR2 SYDVKM. This CDR3 has 13 amino acids.

The gene calls are TRBV28 and TRBJ1-4; D unclear. Germline CDR1 is MDHEN and CDR2 is SYDVKM. Trimming removed 5 bases from V and 8 bases from J, with 12 bases in between. The CDR3 loop spans 13 amino acids. The CDR3 sequence is CASSGLPQEKLFF. CDR3 in DNA: TGTGCCAGCAGTGGACTGCCCCAGGAAAAACTGTTTTTT.

V gene TRBV14 combines with J gene TRBJ2-1; 8 nucleotides line up with TRBD2. This CDR3 contains 20 residues. Unmatched junction bases numbered 15, after V lost 2 bases and J lost 0 bases. The V gene's germline CDR1 is SGHDN and CDR2 FVKESK. CDR3 protein: CASSQYLGGRPKSSYNEQFF. The DNA for the CDR3 is TGTGCCAGCAGCCAATATTTGGGCGGGAGGCCCAAAAGCTCCTACAATGAGCAGTTCTTC.

This clone was seen a single time. A far larger clone differs by one base, so this is likely a read error. The sample holds other DNA sequences that translate to the same CDR3. The chain has TRBV4-1 and TRBJ1-1; the D gene is possibly TRBD1 (6 bases). The CDR3 has 15 amino acids. Germline CDR1 MGHRA, CDR2 YSYEKL. Trimming pared 5 bases from V and 3 bases from J, leaving 16 bases between. CDR3: CASSGTQGWYTEAFF. The DNA for the CDR3 is TGCGCCAGCAGCGGGACACAGGGATGGTACACTGAAGCTTTCTTT.

The chain combines TRBV11-2 with TRBJ2-5; 9 bases line up with TRBD1. The J call may be mistaken, given a closer DNA end match to TRBJ2-7. The CDR3 runs to 15 residues. From germline, CDR1 is SGHAT and CDR2 FQNNGV. In nucleotides, the CDR3 is TGTGCCAGTCGGGGCCCGACAGGGGGGCTACACGAGCAGTACTTC. Translating gives CASRGPTGGLHEQYF.